Detailed here is one T cell receptor beta chain. Its matching antigen is unknown. This specimen belongs to a study of T cells after yellow fever vaccination. Overall study: Low-cell-number fractions were prepared with SMART-Seq v4 Ultra Low Input. General study points: On re-exposure, the response was weaker but peaked faster, at day 5 versus 15.

The TCR cDNA carried a universal primer site and UMIs from 5'RACE template switching. TCRdb re-analysed the 5' RACE reads in MiXCR, keeping a single row per CDR3 protein. The sample consists of under 300,000 distinct CDR3 sequences, 6.9% of them appearing once. The CDR3 extends over 15 amino acids. The germline V gene encodes CDR1 LNHNV and CDR2 YYDKDF (reference sequence). The V and J ends lost 1 base and 2 bases respectively, with 10 bases between them. The sequence came from a man under 40 who received the YFV17D yellow fever vaccine. The source was CD4+ T cells sorted from PBMCs, collected 15 days after the yellow fever booster vaccination. The chain couples TRBV15 to TRBJ2-3; TRBD1 might be the D (5 bases). The CDR3 nucleotides are TGTGCCACCAGCAGAGTGGGGCAGGCCACAGATACGCAGTATTTT. It translates to CATSRVGQATDTQYF.